These T cell receptor beta chains were read from a single sample in a study of T cells after yellow fever vaccination. In TCRdb, the 5' RACE reads were re-called with MiXCR into one record per CDR3 protein. The repertoire holds approximately 300,000 distinct CDR3 sequences, with approximately 11% as singletons. The sequencing here drew on CD4+ T cells sorted from PBMCs, taken 45 days after the yellow fever booster vaccination. The receptors were sampled from a man between 18 and 29 years old who received the YFV17D yellow fever vaccine. Each CDR3 is given with its conserved first and last residue. A D gene is named only where the DNA matches it firmly. Expanded clones are given a class, and other clones once, few, many or no size at all.

len: 15; abundance: -; d_gene: -; v_gene: TRBV20-1; j_gene: TRBJ2-1; CDR3nt: TGCAGTGCTAGAGATCCCCAGCAGGCCTACAATGAGCAGTTCTTC; CDR3aa: CSARDPQQAYNEQFF
len: 16; abundance: few; d_gene: -; v_gene: TRBV4-2; j_gene: TRBJ2-3; CDR3nt: TGTGCCAGCAGCCAAGATGGGTCCGCCTCGGGCGATACGCAGTATTTT; CDR3aa: CASSQDGSASGDTQYF
len: 15; abundance: many; d_gene: TRBD1; v_gene: TRBV4-2; j_gene: TRBJ1-2; CDR3nt: TGTGCCAGCAGCCAAGAAAGGACAGGGCTTAGTGGCTACACCTTC; CDR3aa: CASSQERTGLSGYTF
len: 13; abundance: -; d_gene: TRBD1; v_gene: TRBV6-2/TRBV6-3; j_gene: TRBJ1-5; CDR3nt: TGTGCCAGCAGTGACAGGGGTTCGCAGCCCCAGCATTTT; CDR3aa: CASSDRGSQPQHF
len: 17; abundance: -; d_gene: TRBD1; v_gene: TRBV19; j_gene: TRBJ2-3; CDR3nt: TGTGCCAGTAGTATCTACCCCGACAGGGGCGGCACAGATACGCAGTATTTT; CDR3aa: CASSIYPDRGGTDTQYF
len: 12; abundance: -; d_gene: -; v_gene: TRBV19; j_gene: TRBJ2-1; CDR3nt: TGTGCCAGTAGTATAGATCCTACGGAGCAGTTCTTC; CDR3aa: CASSIDPTEQFF
len: 14; abundance: -; d_gene: -; v_gene: TRBV12-3/TRBV12-4; j_gene: TRBJ1-1; CDR3nt: TGTGCCAGCACCCCCCAGGGTCCCTACACTGAAGCTTTCTTT; CDR3aa: CASTPQGPYTEAFF
len: 17; abundance: few; d_gene: -; v_gene: TRBV15; j_gene: TRBJ2-4; CDR3nt: TGTGCCACCAGCAGCAATCGACAAACGGACCCGAGAGACATTCAGTACTTC; CDR3aa: CATSSNRQTDPRDIQYF
len: 17; abundance: few; d_gene: TRBD1; v_gene: TRBV20-1; j_gene: TRBJ2-1; CDR3nt: TGCAGTGCTAGAGCTCTACTAAGGGGGCTAAGGTACAATGAGCAGTTCTTC; CDR3aa: CSARALLRGLRYNEQFF
len: 14; abundance: many; d_gene: -; v_gene: TRBV7-3; j_gene: TRBJ1-6; CDR3nt: TGTGCCAGCAGCTTAACGTTCCAGGGGACGCCCCTCCACTTT; CDR3aa: CASSLTFQGTPLHF
len: 12; abundance: many; d_gene: -; v_gene: TRBV3-1; j_gene: TRBJ1-1; CDR3nt: TGTGCCAGCAGCCAAGAGGGGGGAGAAGCTTTCTTT; CDR3aa: CASSQEGGEAFF
len: 14; abundance: -; d_gene: -; v_gene: TRBV6-5; j_gene: TRBJ1-1; CDR3nt: TGTGCCAGCACCGCCGGGAGGGGAGACACTGAAGCTTTCTTT; CDR3aa: CASTAGRGDTEAFF
len: 15; abundance: few; d_gene: TRBD1; v_gene: TRBV20-1; j_gene: TRBJ2-1; CDR3nt: TGCAGTGGCTATGCAGGGGACAGGGAAGACAATGAGCAGTTCTTC; CDR3aa: CSGYAGDREDNEQFF
len: 13; abundance: -; d_gene: TRBD1; v_gene: TRBV7-2; j_gene: TRBJ1-2; CDR3nt: TGTGCCAGCAGCCCCCCAGGGGGGTCCGGCTACACCTTC; CDR3aa: CASSPPGGSGYTF
len: 15; abundance: -; d_gene: -; v_gene: TRBV6-5; j_gene: TRBJ2-7; CDR3nt: TGTGCCAGCAGTTACTCGAAGAGGCCTGCCGACGAGCAGTACTTC; CDR3aa: CASSYSKRPADEQYF
len: 14; abundance: -; d_gene: -; v_gene: TRBV18; j_gene: TRBJ2-5; CDR3nt: TGTGCCAGCTCTGTAAGAGTTACCGAAGAGACCCAGTACTTC; CDR3aa: CASSVRVTEETQYF
len: 17; abundance: few; d_gene: TRBD2; v_gene: TRBV2; j_gene: TRBJ2-1; CDR3nt: TGTGCCAGCAGCCAGCGAGTAGCGGGGGGTAAAGACAATGAGCAGTTCTTC; CDR3aa: CASSQRVAGGKDNEQFF
len: 13; abundance: few; d_gene: -; v_gene: TRBV10-1; j_gene: TRBJ1-1; CDR3nt: TGCGCCAGCAGTGACGGGACAAACACTGAAGCTTTCTTT; CDR3aa: CASSDGTNTEAFF
len: 15; abundance: -; d_gene: TRBD2; v_gene: TRBV11-2; j_gene: TRBJ2-7; CDR3nt: TGTGCCAGCAGCTTTCAACTAGGGGCTAGCGGGGAAGAGAGATTC; CDR3aa: CASSFQLGASGEERF
len: 15; abundance: many; d_gene: -; v_gene: TRBV5-1; j_gene: TRBJ2-2; CDR3nt: TGCGCCAGCAGCTTCCAGGGGAGTGACACCGGGGAGCTGTTTTTT; CDR3aa: CASSFQGSDTGELFF
len: 13; abundance: few; d_gene: TRBD1; v_gene: TRBV4-2; j_gene: TRBJ1-2; CDR3nt: TGTGCCAGCAGCCATGGACAGGGGATTGGCTACACCTTC; CDR3aa: CASSHGQGIGYTF
len: 13; abundance: -; d_gene: -; v_gene: TRBV6-6; j_gene: TRBJ1-5; CDR3nt: TGTGCCAGCAGCACAGGGTTGGTGCAGCCCCAGCAATTT; CDR3aa: CASSTGLVQPQQF
len: 16; abundance: -; d_gene: TRBD1; v_gene: TRBV4-2; j_gene: TRBJ1-2; CDR3nt: TGTGCCAGCAGCCAAGCCATCGGACAGGGGATTGAGGGCTACACCTTC; CDR3aa: CASSQAIGQGIEGYTF
len: 14; abundance: many; d_gene: TRBD1; v_gene: TRBV7-2; j_gene: TRBJ1-2; CDR3nt: TGTGCCAGCTGGTTCCCGACAGGGGGCTATGGCTACACCTTC; CDR3aa: CASWFPTGGYGYTF
len: 14; abundance: few; d_gene: TRBD1; v_gene: TRBV4-3; j_gene: TRBJ2-3; CDR3nt: TGCGCCAGCAGCCTCGACAGGGGGCTTTATACGCAGTATTTT; CDR3aa: CASSLDRGLYTQYF
len: 19; abundance: few; d_gene: -; v_gene: TRBV4-3; j_gene: TRBJ1-3; CDR3nt: TGCGCCAGCAGCCAAGACGGTGGGCCAGGGCGCCTCTCTGGAAACACCATATATTTT; CDR3aa: CASSQDGGPGRLSGNTIYF
len: 14; abundance: many; d_gene: TRBD2; v_gene: TRBV10-3; j_gene: TRBJ2-3; CDR3nt: TGTGCCATCAGTGAGATACTAGCGAGTGATACGCAGTATTTT; CDR3aa: CAISEILASDTQYF
len: 16; abundance: -; d_gene: -; v_gene: TRBV24-1; j_gene: TRBJ2-1; CDR3nt: TGTGCCACCAGTGATAGCATAGCAAGCTCCTACAATGAGCAGTTCTTC; CDR3aa: CATSDSIASSYNEQFF
len: 14; abundance: -; d_gene: -; v_gene: TRBV20-1; j_gene: TRBJ2-7; CDR3nt: TGCAGTGCTAGGGATTCCCGGCAGTTCTACGAGCAGTACTTC; CDR3aa: CSARDSRQFYEQYF
len: 15; abundance: -; d_gene: -; v_gene: TRBV9; j_gene: TRBJ1-3; CDR3nt: TGTGCCAGCAGCGTAGGATTGTTCCTTGGAAACACCATATATTTT; CDR3aa: CASSVGLFLGNTIYF